One sample yielded the 27 T cell receptor beta chains listed below, sequenced in a study of PD-1 blockade in classical Hodgkin lymphoma. Time point of the sample: cycle 4 day 1 (C4D1), after about 6 weeks of nivolumab. Each and every patient relapsed after autologous stem cell transplantation, and patients got differing brentuximab vedotin exposure. Thawed PBMCs yielded CD4+ T cells through magnetic negative selection. Profiled with immunoSEQ multiplex PCR; TCRdb holds only in-frame clones, not every one. Of 15,000 to 20,000 clones in the sample, about 68% were seen once. The sequences come from CD4+ T cells from blood, collected before the fourth cycle of nivolumab. The receptors here all came from a human donor with classical Hodgkin lymphoma.

J is TRBJ1-4 and V is TRBV6-6; D possibly corresponds to TRBD1 (6 bases). Trimming cost V 5 bases and J 2 bases, with 12 bases left between them. This CDR3 comprises 15 residues. Germline V gives CDR1 MNHNY, CDR2 SVGAGI (reference sequence). CDR3 loop: CASSDYRVTNEKLFF. The CDR3 DNA is TGTGCCAGCAGTGACTACAGGGTGACTAATGAAAAACTGTTTTTT.

This chain links TRBV4-1 with TRBJ2-3; 9 positions match TRBD2. The CDR3 runs 19 residues. After removal of 0 bases from V and 4 bases from J, the junction contained 14 bases not matched to a gene. Germline V gives CDR1 MGHRA, CDR2 YSYEKL. The CDR3 bases are TGCGCCAGCAGCCAAGATGGGAATTGGCGGGGGGGCATCTCAGATACGCAGTATTTT. This codes for CASSQDGNWRGGISDTQYF.

The genes are TRBV7-2 and TRBJ2-3; D is unclear. CDR3 size: 15 residues. The ends were cut back, 1 base at V and 2 bases at J, with 10 bases in the middle. Germline CDR1 SGHTA, CDR2 FQGNSA. The CDR3 protein is CASSLDSPATDTQYF. CDR3 DNA: TGTGCCAGCAGCTTAGACTCCCCAGCCACAGATACGCAGTATTTT. Combining the CDR3 with reference TRBV7-2 and TRBJ2-3 gives the whole variable domain GAGVSQSPSNKVTEKGKDVELRCDPISGHTALYWYRQSLGQGLEFLIYFQGNSAPDKSGLPSDRFSAERTGGSVSTLTIQRTQQEDSAVYLCASSLDSPATDTQYFGPGTRLTVL.

The chain recombines TRBV5-1 with TRBJ2-3, with TRBD2 as a possible D gene (6 bases). The CDR3 contains 15 residues. Between the trimmed V and J ends, which lost 1 base and 3 bases, there was a span of 12 bases. Per germline, CDR1 SGHRS and CDR2 YFSETQ. The CDR3 loop is CASSLYGRGTDTQYF. The CDR3, as DNA: TGCGCCAGCAGCTTGTACGGGAGAGGGACAGATACGCAGTATTTT.

This clone was detected a few times. This chain uses TRBV5-1 with TRBJ2-2; 7 positions match TRBD1. Germline trimming cut 0 bases from V and 9 bases from J; bases unmatched to any gene: 8. The CDR3 has 15 amino acids. Germline-derived CDR1 and CDR2 are SGHRS and YFSETQ. The CDR3 loop is CASSLAGQGDRELFF. The CDR3 nucleotides are TGCGCCAGCAGCTTGGCCGGCCAGGGGGACAGGGAGCTGTTTTTT.

This clone was observed a few times. The rearrangement uses TRBV4-1 and TRBJ1-4; D remains ambiguous. There are 15 residues in the CDR3. The germline V and J ends were trimmed by 3 bases and 3 bases, with 11 bases remaining between them. From germline, CDR1 is MGHRA and CDR2 YSYEKL. CDR3 bases: TGCGCCAGCAGCCATCCCGGTAGGGCTAATGAAAAACTGTTTTTT. Its translation: CASSHPGRANEKLFF.

V and J are TRBV27 and TRBJ1-5; D remains unclear. Germline values: CDR1 MNHEY, CDR2 SMNVEV (reference sequence). V was pared by 4 bases and J by 4 bases, with 14 bases between. The CDR3 runs to 15 residues. The CDR3 DNA sequence: TGTGCCAGCAGTTCCGACATGGCTTTTAATCAGCCCCAGCATTTT. Translation: CASSSDMAFNQPQHF.

The chain is built from TRBV19 and TRBJ1-1; D is perhaps TRBD1 (6 bases). CDR1 and CDR2 (germline): LNHDA, SQIVND (reference sequence). V lost 4 bases and J lost 2, with 11 bases in between. This CDR3 has 14 amino acids. In nucleotides, the CDR3 is TGTGCCAGTAGTAAGTGGACAGCTAACACTGAAGCTTTCTTT. The encoded protein is CASSKWTANTEAFF.

The V gene is TRBV19, the J gene TRBJ1-4; 8 bases fit TRBD1. CDR3 size: 13 residues. Per germline, CDR1 LNHDA and CDR2 SQIVND (reference sequence). The ends lost 6 bases at V and 7 bases at J; junction bases unmatched: 4. CDR3 DNA sequence: TGTGCCAGTAGAAGCAGGGGGCTTGAAAAACTGTTTTTT. Translating gives CASRSRGLEKLFF.

This chain links TRBV10-1 with TRBJ1-2; 8 positions match TRBD1. This CDR3 region has 14 residues. CDR1 and CDR2 (germline): WNHNN, SYGVQD (reference sequence). With 8 bases clipped from V and 5 bases from J, the junction kept 10 bases outside the gene matches. CDR3 region: CASVTRQGTYGYTF. CDR3 nucleotides: TGCGCCAGCGTAACCCGACAGGGGACGTATGGCTACACCTTC.

This clone was seen a single time. V and J are TRBV11-2 and TRBJ2-3; no clear D gene. The CDR3 length is 11 residues. V was pared by 1 base and J by 5 bases, with 1 base between. The germline CDR1 and CDR2 sequences are SGHAT and FQNNGV. CDR3 protein: CASSLVDTQYF. CDR3 nucleotides: TGTGCCAGCAGCTTAGTAGATACGCAGTATTTT.

J is TRBJ1-2 and V is TRBV7-9; no clear D. CDR3 size: 13 residues. V was shortened by 5 bases and J by 8 bases, with 15 bases between the two germline ends. Germline V gene sequence: CDR1 SEHNR, CDR2 FQNEAQ (reference sequence). The CDR3, as DNA: TGTGCCAGCAGCGCTACGGTGTATGACGGCTACACCTTC. Its translation is CASSATVYDGYTF.

The genes are TRBV4-3 and TRBJ2-7; D gene unclear. Trimming took 4 bases from V and 0 from J, leaving 13 bases between them. The CDR3 consists of 15 residues. Germline CDR1 is LGHNA and CDR2 is YSLEER. CDR3 residues: CASSPQLSPSYEQYF. The CDR3 coding sequence is TGCGCCAGCAGCCCGCAATTAAGCCCCTCCTACGAGCAGTACTTC.

Only a few counts were recorded for this clone. This chain links TRBV6-1 with TRBJ2-2, with 7 bases that match TRBD2. V lost 3 bases, J lost 2 bases, and 12 bases stayed unmatched. The CDR3 length is 18 residues. Germline loops: CDR1 MNHNS, CDR2 SASEGT. The CDR3 DNA sequence: TGTGCCAGCAGTGACCCTTTGGCAGGCGGGAGAAACACCGGGGAGCTGTTTTTT. Its translation is CASSDPLAGGRNTGELFF.

This clone was observed a single time. As DNA, the CDR3 is TGTGCCAGCAGCGCCTACAGGGCGGATACGCAGTATTTT. Amino acids: CASSAYRADTQYF. This rearrangement joins TRBV5-8 to TRBJ2-3, with D possibly matching TRBD1 (6 bases). The CDR3 covers 13 residues. Germline CDR1 SGHTS, CDR2 YDEGEE. Trimming took off 4 bases at V and 6 bases at J, with 12 bases between the two ends.

Only one count was recorded for this clone. Here the CDR3 DNA reads TGTGCCTGGAGTGCAGGGGGCGCATATGGCTACACCTTC. This translates into CAWSAGGAYGYTF. This rearrangement joins TRBV30 to TRBJ1-2, with 8 bases aligning to TRBD1. V shed 1 base, J shed 5 bases, and the junction held 3 bases outside the gene matches. Per germline, CDR1 GTSNPN and CDR2 SVGIG (reference sequence). CDR3 length: 13 residues.

This clone was observed a single time. The V call is TRBV20-1, the J call TRBJ1-4; no clear D gene. Trimming left V 6 bases short and J 7 bases short, with 9 bases between. The length of the CDR3 is 11 residues. The germline gives CDR1 DFQATT, CDR2 SNEGSKA (reference sequence). The CDR3 region is CSATTLEKLFF. The CDR3 DNA follows: TGCAGTGCCACGACGCTTGAAAAACTGTTTTTT.

This sequence joins TRBV18 and TRBJ2-7, with a tentative D call TRBD1 (6 bases). CDR3 length: 14 amino acids. The germline gives CDR1 KGHSH, CDR2 LQKENI. Trimming left V 3 bases short and J 3 bases short, with 12 bases between. The CDR3 DNA reads as TGTGCCAGCTCACCGGTCCCAGGGGTCTACGAGCAGTACTTC. This gives the protein CASSPVPGVYEQYF.

The V call is TRBV19, the J call TRBJ1-1; perhaps TRBD1 as D (5 bases). This CDR3 has 15 amino acids. V lost 4 bases to trimming and J lost 0 bases, with 12 bases between them. The germline V gene encodes CDR1 LNHDA and CDR2 SQIVND (reference sequence). The CDR3 nucleotides are TGTGCCAGTAGTACGGCGGGGGGGTTGAACACTGAAGCTTTCTTT. Translated, it gives CASSTAGGLNTEAFF. The whole variable domain, remainder taken from reference TRBV19 and TRBJ1-1, is DGGITQSPKYLFRKEGQNVTLSCEQNLNHDAMYWYRQDPGQGLRLIYYSQIVNDFQKGDIAEGYSVSREKKESFPLTVTSAQKNPTAFYLCASSTAGGLNTEAFFGQGTRLTVV.

The V and J genes are TRBV2 and TRBJ2-7; 7 bases map to TRBD1. There are 13 residues in the CDR3. Losses at the gene ends were 6 bases for V and 3 bases for J; bases not matched to a gene: 5. CDR1 is SNHLY and CDR2 is FYNNEI in the germline V gene. The CDR3 DNA follows: TGTGCCAGCAGCCTGGGACAGAACTACGAGCAGTACGTC. As protein: CASSLGQNYEQYV.

The chain links TRBV2 to TRBJ1-4; D is ambiguous. Trimming took off 6 bases at V and 3 bases at J, with 14 bases between the two ends. Per germline, CDR1 SNHLY and CDR2 FYNNEI. This CDR3 has 15 amino acids. CDR3 loop: CASRPQVLANEKLFF. In nucleotides, the CDR3 is TGTGCCAGCAGACCCCAGGTCCTGGCTAATGAAAAACTGTTTTTT.

The chain recombines TRBV6-6 with TRBJ2-7, with 12 bases aligning to TRBD2. V dropped 7 bases and J dropped 6; count of bases not matched to a gene: 10. This CDR3 has 15 residues. CDR1 is MNHNY and CDR2 is SVGAGI in the germline V gene (reference sequence). CDR3 protein: CASTQRTSGTFEQYF. As DNA, the CDR3 is TGTGCCAGCACCCAGAGGACTAGCGGGACTTTCGAGCAGTACTTC.

V and J are TRBV10-1 and TRBJ2-2; 10 positions match TRBD2. This CDR3 is built from 18 residues. V lost 6 bases and J lost 1; bases outside the gene matches: 11. The germline CDR1 and CDR2 sequences are WNHNN and SYGVQD (reference sequence). This CDR3 is CASSLAPLAGLNTGELFF. DNA for the CDR3: TGCGCCAGCAGCCTAGCCCCACTAGCGGGATTGAACACCGGGGAGCTGTTTTTT.

The J gene is TRBJ1-5, the V gene TRBV15, with D hard to call. From germline, CDR1 is LNHNV and CDR2 YYDKDF (reference sequence). The CDR3 length is 17 residues. Trimming took off 0 bases at V and 3 bases at J, with 15 bases between the two ends. The CDR3 reads CATSRDAWTGFNQPQHF. For the CDR3, the DNA is TGTGCCACCAGCAGAGACGCGTGGACCGGTTTCAATCAGCCCCAGCATTTT.

The chain has TRBV5-4 and TRBJ2-1, with a weak D call TRBD2 (5 bases). The CDR3 runs 15 residues. Trimming pared 6 bases from V and 5 bases from J, leaving 18 bases between. Germline CDR1 SGHNT, CDR2 YYREEE (reference sequence). The chain's CDR3 is CASTPPFGSDNEQFF. The CDR3 DNA sequence: TGTGCCAGCACCCCCCCATTTGGGAGCGACAATGAGCAGTTCTTC.

The rearrangement uses TRBV30 and TRBJ1-3; D remains ambiguous. The CDR3 length is 16 residues. V gave up 2 bases and J gave up 2 bases, with 16 bases separating them. Germline assignment: CDR1 GTSNPN and CDR2 SVGIG (reference sequence). CDR3 nucleotide sequence: TGTGCCTGGAGTTCTCCACCCTCCGGTCCTGGAAACACCATATATTTT. Its translation is CAWSSPPSGPGNTIYF.

The gene calls are TRBV6-6 and TRBJ2-1, with D unresolved. CDR3 length: 13 residues. Germline V gene lookup returns CDR1 MNHNY and CDR2 SVGAGI (reference sequence). The V end was cut by 2 bases, the J end by 3 bases, with 5 bases between. The CDR3 loop reads CASSYAVYNEQFF. The CDR3 DNA reads as TGTGCCAGCAGTTACGCGGTCTACAATGAGCAGTTCTTC.